One sample yielded the 29 T cell receptor beta chains listed below, sequenced in a study of lymphopenia after photon versus proton radiotherapy. Sequenced by immunoSEQ multiplex PCR; TCRdb stores in-frame clones only, minus some. The sample includes 35,000 to 45,000 clones, roughly four fifths seen only once; the top ten take 20% to 25%. The material sequenced was peripheral blood, taken from a patient treated with proton-based radiotherapy. These receptors all stem from a woman in her seventies with pancreatic cancer.

In this sample, this clone turned up once. The chain's CDR3 is CASSPRRGRDIGGAQYF. CDR3 coding DNA: TGTGCCAGCAGCCCGCGGAGAGGACGGGATATCGGGGGGGCCCAGTACTTC. The V gene is TRBV9, the J gene TRBJ2-5; 8 bases map to TRBD2. J lost 9 bases, V lost 4 bases, and 20 bases had no gene match. CDR3 length: 17 residues. Per germline, CDR1 SGDLS and CDR2 YYNGEE.

This chain joins TRBV2 and TRBJ1-4; D gene ambiguous. Germline V lookup: CDR1 SNHLY, CDR2 FYNNEI. V was trimmed by 3 bases and J by 10 bases, leaving 21 bases between them. The CDR3 totals 16 residues. CDR3 loop: CASSDQDTKLGGKLFF. For the CDR3, the DNA is TGTGCCAGCAGTGATCAAGATACCAAACTGGGCGGAAAACTGTTTTTT. The variable domain in full, completed from reference TRBV2 and TRBJ1-4, reads EPEVTQTPSHQVTQMGQEVILRCVPISNHLYFYWYRQILGQKVEFLVSFYNNEISEKSEIFDDQFSVERPDGSNFTLKIRSTKLEDSAMYFCASSDQDTKLGGKLFFGSGTQLSVL.

The chain combines TRBV10-3 with TRBJ2-3, with no clear D. The V gene lost 0 bases and the J gene lost 2 bases, with 12 bases spanning the gap. The germline V gene has CDR1 ENHRY and CDR2 SYGVKD. The CDR3 runs to 16 residues. The CDR3 here is CAISESLGEYTDTQYF. Here the CDR3 DNA reads TGTGCCATCAGTGAGTCTCTCGGAGAATACACAGATACGCAGTATTTT.

The rearrangement joins TRBV30 to TRBJ1-1, with no clear D. The CDR3 is 14 amino acids. V shed 3 bases and J shed 5 bases, with 16 bases lying between them. From germline, CDR1 is GTSNPN and CDR2 SVGIG (reference sequence). The CDR3 loop is CAWSDPLMRTEAFF. CDR3 bases: TGTGCCTGGAGCGATCCCCTAATGCGGACTGAAGCTTTCTTT.

A note on this clone: This CDR3 is also generated by other DNA sequences in the sample. CDR3 loop: CASSLVGTPYEQYF. In DNA form, the CDR3 reads TGTGCCAGCAGCTTGGTAGGTACCCCCTACGAGCAGTACTTC. The J gene is TRBJ2-7, the V gene TRBV5-4, with D uncertain. The ends were cut back, 0 bases at V and 2 bases at J, with 9 bases in the middle. The V gene's germline CDR1 is SGHNT and CDR2 YYREEE (reference sequence). CDR3 length: 14 residues.

The genes are TRBV7-3 and TRBJ2-3; 11 positions match TRBD1. Trimming cost V 5 bases and J 4 bases; bases outside gene matches: 8. This CDR3 has 16 residues. CDR1 and CDR2 from the germline V gene are SGHTA and FQGTGA. The CDR3 nucleotides are TGTGCCAGCAGCCCACGAGGGACAGGGGGTCCAGATACGCAGTATTTT. It specifies CASSPRGTGGPDTQYF. The whole variable domain, filled in from reference TRBV7-3 and TRBJ2-3, reads GAGVSQTPSNKVTEKGKYVELRCDPISGHTALYWYRQSLGQGPEFLIYFQGTGAADDSGLPNDRFFAVRPEGSVSTLKIQRTERGDSAVYLCASSPRGTGGPDTQYFGPGTRLTVL.

This clone was observed once. This chain joins TRBV2 and TRBJ2-7; 10 bases fit TRBD2. CDR1 and CDR2 from the germline V gene are SNHLY and FYNNEI. The CDR3 has 16 amino acids. The V and J ends lost 4 bases and 6 bases, in that order; junction bases with no gene match: 12. CDR3: CASSASWLAGVSEQYF. The CDR3 coding sequence is TGTGCCAGCAGTGCGTCCTGGCTAGCGGGAGTATCCGAGCAGTACTTC.

The chain is built from TRBV7-6 and TRBJ2-1; tentatively, D is TRBD2 (6 bases). V was cut by 7 bases and J by 8 bases, with 21 bases left in between. The germline gives CDR1 SGHVS, CDR2 FNYEAQ. This CDR3 has 15 amino acids. The CDR3 bases are TGTGCCAGCACCCCATCGGGGTTGGGAGGCCATGAGCAGTTCTTC. It encodes CASTPSGLGGHEQFF.

This chain connects TRBV5-1 to TRBJ1-2, with 7 bases aligning to TRBD1. The CDR3 has 17 amino acids. Unmatched junction bases numbered 14, after V lost 4 bases and J lost 2 bases. In germline, CDR1 is SGHRS, CDR2 YFSETQ. CDR3 protein: CASSARGPGQPNYGYTF. As DNA, the CDR3 is TGCGCCAGCAGCGCAAGGGGACCGGGACAGCCGAACTATGGCTACACCTTC.

This chain uses TRBV27 with TRBJ2-3; 11 nucleotides agree with TRBD2. CDR1 MNHEY and CDR2 SMNVEV come from the germline V gene (reference sequence). The J segment lost 1 base and the V segment lost 6 bases, leaving 0 bases of the junction unmatched. This CDR3 has 14 amino acids. CDR3 bases: TGTGCCAGCAGGACTAGCGGGGGCACAGATACGCAGTATTTT. Translation gives CASRTSGGTDTQYF.

The rearrangement links TRBV18 to TRBJ1-1; no definite D call. Between the trimmed V and J ends, which lost 6 bases and 6 bases, there was a span of 14 bases. Germline values: CDR1 KGHSH, CDR2 LQKENI. CDR3 length: 13 amino acids. CDR3 DNA: TGTGCCAGCTCGCTGCAGGATTTAGCTGAAGCTTTCTTT. Its protein product is CASSLQDLAEAFF.

The chain carries TRBV18 and TRBJ2-7; D is ambiguous. Germline V lookup: CDR1 KGHSH, CDR2 LQKENI. V shed 0 bases and J shed 3 bases, with 12 bases lying between them. The CDR3 has 15 amino acids. The CDR3 sequence: CASSPPSQTVYEQYF. The CDR3 bases are TGTGCCAGCTCACCACCGAGCCAGACGGTCTACGAGCAGTACTTC.

Details on this clone: The junction departs from the called germline gene at one end, perhaps through a read error. The chain combines TRBV7-7 with TRBJ2-5, with TRBD2 matching 11 bases. The CDR3 has 18 residues. Germline CDR1 and CDR2: SSHAT and FNYEAQ (reference sequence). CDR3 amino acids: CASSLVGLAAGPEETQYF. The CDR3 region has the DNA TGTGCTAGCAGCTTAGTGGGACTAGCGGCCGGACCAGAAGAGACCCAGTACTTC.

The rearrangement links TRBV1 to TRBJ2-2. TRBV1 is reported as a pseudogene. The CDR3 spans 17 residues. The CDR3 region is CTSGKGPSQRDTGELFF. CDR3 bases: TGCACCAGCGGCAAGGGTCCCTCACAAAGGGACACCGGGGAGCTGTTTTTT.

The CDR3 region has the DNA TGCGCCAGCAGCCAAGATCCCAGCGGGGGGCTCGCTGGGGCCAACGTCCTGACTTTC. The encoded protein is CASSQDPSGGLAGANVLTF. The gene calls are TRBV4-3 and TRBJ2-6; 9 nucleotides match TRBD2. J gave up 2 bases and V 0 bases, and 8 bases lay outside the gene matches. Germline V gene sequence: CDR1 LGHNA, CDR2 YSLEER. CDR3 length: 19 residues.

Comments on this clone: A junction boundary mismatches the germline segment, possibly from a read error. The same CDR3 can be traced to other DNA sequences in this sample. The chain links TRBV15 to TRBJ2-7; tentatively, D is TRBD2 (5 bases). There are 17 residues in the CDR3. Per the germline V gene, CDR1 is LNHNV and CDR2 is YYDKDF (reference sequence). The CDR3: CATSRDNKRTSSYEQYF. The CDR3 nucleotides read TGTGCCACCAGCAGAGATAACAAGCGGACGAGCTCCTACGAGCAGTACTTT.

A single count supports this clone. The J gene is TRBJ2-2, the V gene TRBV5-1; 8 bases line up with TRBD2. The germline V gene encodes CDR1 SGHRS and CDR2 YFSETQ. The V and J ends lost 4 bases and 5 bases, in that order; junction bases with no gene match: 13. CDR3 size: 17 residues. CDR3 loop: CASSPVRSGSGTGELFF. The CDR3 coding sequence is TGCGCCAGCAGCCCCGTTCGGAGCGGGAGCGGTACCGGGGAGCTGTTTTTT.

The J gene is TRBJ2-3, the V gene TRBV11-3, with 12 bases matching TRBD2. This CDR3 has 19 amino acids. J was trimmed by 1 base and V by 3 bases; bases with no gene match: 11. In germline, CDR1 is SGHNT, CDR2 YENEEA. The CDR3 region has the DNA TGTGCCAGCAGCTTGGGGGCGACTAGCGGGAGTCGTGGCACAGATACGCAGTATTTT. Encoded protein: CASSLGATSGSRGTDTQYF.

This chain connects TRBV28 to TRBJ2-1; 10 bases align to TRBD2. In germline, CDR1 is MDHEN, CDR2 SYDVKM. V was clipped by 5 bases and J by 3 bases; unmatched bases: 7. The CDR3 covers 16 residues. CDR3 coding DNA: TGTGCCAGCAGTCCCCGACTAGCGGGTAACTACAATGAGCAGTTCTTC. Its translation is CASSPRLAGNYNEQFF.

This chain uses TRBV4-3 with TRBJ2-5, with D tentatively TRBD1 (6 bases). This CDR3 comprises 15 residues. V dropped 1 base and J dropped 4 bases, with 13 bases sitting between them. The V gene's germline CDR1 is LGHNA and CDR2 YSLEER. CDR3 coding DNA: TGCGCCAGCAGCCAAGTTCGAAGCAGGGGAGAGACCCAGTACTTC. It encodes CASSQVRSRGETQYF.

The V gene is TRBV2, the J gene TRBJ1-1; D is unresolved. CDR3 size: 12 residues. Germline CDR1 is SNHLY and CDR2 is FYNNEI. V shed 4 bases and J shed 8 bases, with 11 bases lying between them. The CDR3 protein is CASSGERQEAFF. Here the CDR3 DNA reads TGTGCCAGCAGTGGTGAGAGGCAGGAAGCTTTCTTT.

The gene calls are TRBV27 and TRBJ2-1, with 8 bases matching TRBD2. The junction had 4 bases not matched to a gene; V was cut back by 3 bases and J by 3 bases. The CDR3 covers 15 residues. Germline loops: CDR1 MNHEY, CDR2 SMNVEV (reference sequence). CDR3 nucleotide sequence: TGTGCCAGCAGTTTGAGTAGCGGGGTCTACAATGAGCAGTTCTTC. It specifies CASSLSSGVYNEQFF.

The rearrangement joins TRBV7-2 to TRBJ1-2; D call uncertain. From germline, CDR1 is SGHTA and CDR2 FQGNSA. This CDR3 has 12 residues. Trimming removed 4 bases from V and 2 bases from J, with 5 bases in between. In nucleotides, the CDR3 is TGTGCCAGCAGCTCGATGAACTATGGCTACACCTTC. Its protein is CASSSMNYGYTF.

This rearrangement joins TRBV6-5 to TRBJ2-7, with a possible D match to TRBD1 (6 bases). Trimming removed 2 bases from V and 5 bases from J, with 13 bases in between. The CDR3 extends over 14 amino acids. In germline, CDR1 is MNHEY, CDR2 SVGAGI. CDR3 region: CASSYGGREHEQYF. For the CDR3, the DNA is TGTGCCAGCAGTTACGGGGGCAGGGAACACGAGCAGTACTTC.

The gene calls are TRBV6-5 and TRBJ1-2, with a possible D match to TRBD1 (5 bases). Germline values: CDR1 MNHEY, CDR2 SVGAGI. This CDR3 region has 13 residues. The V gene lost 0 bases and the J gene lost 7 bases, with 9 bases spanning the gap. CDR3 sequence: CASSYSQVSGYTF. CDR3 DNA: TGTGCCAGCAGTTACTCACAGGTGTCTGGCTACACCTTC.

The chain recombines TRBV2 with TRBJ1-1; D perhaps matches TRBD1 (5 bases). The CDR3 totals 14 residues. CDR1 is SNHLY and CDR2 is FYNNEI in the germline V gene. Trimming cost V 6 bases and J 1 base, with 12 bases left between them. The CDR3 DNA sequence: TGTGCCAGCAGAGTAGGGGTAGGGAACACTGAAGCTTTCTTT. Its translation is CASRVGVGNTEAFF.

This clone was seen only once. The chain links TRBV7-9 to TRBJ2-7, with a tentative D call TRBD1 (5 bases). Germline V gene data show CDR1 as SEHNR and CDR2 as FQNEAQ (reference sequence). Trimming shortened V by 5 bases and J by 6 bases, and 17 bases separated the two germline ends. This CDR3 comprises 14 residues. CDR3 protein: CASSPIGAFGEQYF. The CDR3 DNA reads TGTGCCAGCAGCCCCATAGGGGCATTTGGCGAGCAGTACTTC.

The chain uses TRBV30 and TRBJ1-2, with D perhaps TRBD1 (5 bases). This CDR3 spans 12 amino acids. Germline loops: CDR1 GTSNPN, CDR2 SVGIG (reference sequence). The V end was cut by 4 bases, the J end by 3 bases, with 9 bases between. CDR3 protein: CAWTDSHYGYTF. The CDR3 DNA is TGTGCCTGGACCGACAGTCACTATGGCTACACCTTC.

This chain uses TRBV28 with TRBJ2-7; TRBD2 is a possible D gene (6 bases). The CDR3 is made up of 15 amino acids. Germline assignment: CDR1 MDHEN and CDR2 SYDVKM. Deletions cut 5 bases from V and 4 bases from J, with 18 bases between. In DNA form, the CDR3 reads TGTGCCAGCAGTCACCCGGGACTTGGGGGGTACGAGCAGTACTTC. Its protein is CASSHPGLGGYEQYF.